These T cell receptor beta chains were read from a single sample in a study of shared clonotypes between healthy human individuals. Profiling relied on immunoSEQ multiplex PCR, and the TCRdb table lists in-frame clones only, not all of them. The table has over a million clones, roughly 96% seen once. Material for sequencing was naive CD4+ T cells sorted from blood. These receptors were collected from a man under 40 in good health. Both conserved end residues are part of each CDR3. D genes are given only for firm matches. The listing skips clone size in some rows; elsewhere it reads once, few, many or a size class.

clone size,J gene,V gene,D gene,CDR3 protein,CDR3 DNA
.,TRBJ2-7,TRBV11-2,.,CASSPRGGGTSEQYF,TGTGCCAGCAGCCCACGTGGAGGGGGGACGTCCGAGCAGTACTTC
.,TRBJ2-3,TRBV6-1,.,CASSAPISTDTQYF,TGTGCCAGCAGTGCCCCAATCAGCACAGATACGCAGTATTTT
.,TRBJ2-5,TRBV5-1,.,CASSLAPTGNKETQYF,TGCGCCAGCAGCTTGGCCCCCACAGGGAACAAAGAGACCCAGTACTTC
.,TRBJ2-2,TRBV5-1,TRBD2,CASSPTGTSGGELFF,TGCGCCAGCAGCCCCACCGGGACTAGCGGCGGGGAGCTGTTTTTT
.,TRBJ2-5,TRBV25-1,.,CASGEGWTQYF,TGTGCCAGCGGAGAGGGCTGGACCCAGTACTTC
.,TRBJ2-2,TRBV10-3,TRBD1,CAITGQDTGELFF,TGTGCCATCACTGGACAGGACACCGGGGAGCTGTTTTTT
.,TRBJ2-7,TRBV18,.,CASSQAQGSGVSYEQYF,TGTGCCAGCTCACAGGCCCAGGGGAGTGGAGTAAGCTACGAGCAGTACTTC
.,TRBJ1-2,TRBV28,.,CASSPLTSGGYTF,TGTGCCAGCAGTCCTCTGACCTCTGGGGGCTACACCTTC
.,TRBJ1-5,TRBV28,.,CASSFGGLSNQPQHF,TGTGCCAGCAGTTTTGGTGGTCTTAGCAATCAGCCCCAGCATTTT
.,TRBJ1-5,TRBV2,.,CASSEQGYQPQHF,TGTGCCAGCAGTGAGCAGGGGTATCAGCCCCAGCATTTT
.,TRBJ2-1,TRBV7-3,.,CASSSRGGRSRDEQFF,TGTGCCAGCAGTTCAAGGGGGGGCCGATCACGGGATGAGCAGTTCTTC
.,TRBJ2-1,TRBV23-1,TRBD1,CASDINRQGRYNEQFF,TGCGCCAGCGATATTAATAGACAGGGGCGGTACAATGAGCAGTTCTTC
.,TRBJ2-2,TRBV10-1,TRBD1,CASQGDRGSVLLFF,TGCGCCAGCCAAGGGGACAGGGGGTCTGTTTTACTGTTTTTT
.,TRBJ2-1,TRBV4-1,TRBD1,CASSQARDRAYNEQFF,TGCGCCAGCAGCCAAGCAAGGGACAGGGCCTACAATGAGCAGTTCTTC
.,TRBJ2-1,TRBV7-3,TRBD2,CASSLRKSGSDYNEQFF,TGTGCCAGCAGCTTAAGGAAGAGCGGGAGTGACTACAATGAGCAGTTCTTC
.,TRBJ2-5,TRBV2,.,CASSGRYGETQYF,TGTGCCAGCAGCGGACGATATGGTGAGACCCAGTACTTC
.,TRBJ1-5,TRBV19,.,CASTGADQPQHF,TGTGCCAGTACGGGGGCGGACCAGCCCCAGCATTTT
.,TRBJ1-5,TRBV5-5,.,CASSLGQADQPQHF,TGTGCCAGCAGCTTGGGACAGGCGGACCAGCCCCAGCATTTT
.,TRBJ2-7,TRBV7-8,TRBD1,CASSLRQGFYEQYF,TGTGCCAGCAGCTTAAGACAGGGATTCTACGAGCAGTACTTC
.,TRBJ2-7,TRBV18,.,CASSPGLPYEQYF,TGTGCCAGCTCACCGGGACTTCCTTACGAGCAGTACTTC
.,TRBJ1-1,TRBV7-6,TRBD1,CASSRDRDTEAFF,TGTGCCAGCAGCAGGGACAGGGACACTGAAGCTTTCTTT
.,TRBJ2-7,TRBV5-1,.,CASSLVGSSYEQYF,TGCGCCAGCAGCTTGGTAGGCAGTTCCTACGAGCAGTACTTC
.,TRBJ2-2,TRBV7-9,TRBD2,CASWTSGRGNTGELFF,TGTGCCTCCTGGACTAGCGGGAGGGGGAACACCGGGGAGCTGTTTTTT
once,TRBJ2-7,TRBV20-1,.,CSARVVNEQYF,TGCAGTGCTAGAGTGGTGAACGAGCAGTACTTC
.,TRBJ2-1,TRBV7-9,.,CASSHRDNEQFF,TGTGCCAGCAGCCATAGAGACAATGAGCAGTTCTTC
.,TRBJ1-4,TRBV7-9,TRBD1,CASSLALTGQVEKLFF,TGTGCCAGCAGCCTAGCCCTTACGGGACAGGTTGAAAAACTGTTTTTT
.,TRBJ2-5,TRBV2,.,CASSRDWQETQYF,TGTGCCAGCAGTAGGGACTGGCAAGAGACCCAGTACTTC
.,TRBJ2-6,TRBV28,.,CASSFRGMSSGANVLTF,TGTGCCAGCAGTTTTCGGGGGATGAGCTCTGGGGCCAACGTCCTGACTTTC
.,TRBJ2-5,TRBV18,TRBD2,CASSPSQLAGRETQYF,TGTGCCAGCTCACCATCACAACTAGCGGGACGCGAGACCCAGTACTTC
.,TRBJ1-4,TRBV9,.,CASSRRIRDEKLFF,TGTGCCAGCAGCCGGAGAATAAGAGACGAAAAACTGTTTTTT
.,TRBJ2-5,TRBV29-1,TRBD1,CSVADRVGVETQYF,TGCAGCGTTGCGGACAGGGTCGGCGTAGAGACCCAGTACTTC
.,TRBJ1-2,TRBV6-5,.,CASNNGYGYTF,TGTGCCAGCAACAATGGGTATGGCTACACCTTC
.,TRBJ1-2,TRBV9,.,CASNHRGGWDGYTF,TGTGCCAGCAACCATAGGGGGGGATGGGATGGCTACACCTTC
.,TRBJ2-7,TRBV11-3,.,CASSLGPPGETEYEQYF,TGTGCCAGCAGCTTAGGACCTCCAGGGGAAACGGAATACGAGCAGTACTTC
.,TRBJ2-3,TRBV11-1,TRBD1,CASSSGQGYTDTQYF,TGTGCCAGCAGCTCCGGACAGGGTTACACAGATACGCAGTATTTT
.,TRBJ2-7,TRBV6-6,.,CASSYSDLDYEQYF,TGTGCCAGCAGTTACTCGGACCTCGACTACGAGCAGTACTTC
once,TRBJ2-5,TRBV7-3,.,CASSLGDTTRETQYF,TGTGCCAGCAGCTTGGGGGACACAACCCGAGAGACCCAGTACTTC
few,TRBJ1-3,TRBV30,.,CAWTSGNTIYF,TGTGCCTGGACTTCTGGAAACACCATATATTTT
.,TRBJ2-1,TRBV6-5,.,CASSYSRGSSYNEQFF,TGTGCCAGCAGTTACTCAAGGGGGTCCTCTTACAATGAGCAGTTCTTC
.,TRBJ2-2,TRBV5-6,.,CASTTILGHANTGELFF,TGTGCCAGCACCACTATTCTGGGTCACGCGAACACCGGGGAGCTGTTTTTT
.,TRBJ2-6,TRBV27,.,CASSLYPGANVLTF,TGTGCCAGCAGTTTATACCCTGGGGCCAACGTCCTGACTTTC
.,TRBJ2-1,TRBV15,TRBD2,CATTGLAGYNEQFF,TGTGCCACCACTGGACTAGCGGGATACAATGAGCAGTTCTTC
.,TRBJ2-7,TRBV5-8,TRBD1,CASSSPGQGVGEQYF,TGTGCCAGCAGCTCTCCGGGACAGGGGGTGGGGGAGCAGTACTTC
.,TRBJ1-4,TRBV10-1,TRBD1,CASSAGTGIEKLFF,TGCGCCAGCAGTGCCGGGACAGGGATCGAAAAACTGTTTTTT
.,TRBJ2-3,TRBV5-4,.,CASSSTSPKGDTQYF,TGTGCCAGCAGCTCTACTAGCCCCAAAGGGGATACGCAGTATTTT
.,TRBJ2-1,TRBV5-4,TRBD2,CASSSYLAGGVYNEQFF,TGTGCCAGCAGCTCCTATCTAGCGGGAGGAGTTTACAATGAGCAGTTCTTC
.,TRBJ2-5,TRBV28,.,CASSGAPGETQYF,TGTGCCAGCAGCGGGGCACCGGGGGAGACCCAGTACTTC
.,TRBJ1-4,TRBV19,.,CASSRTANEKLFF,TGTGCCAGTAGCAGGACAGCTAATGAAAAACTGTTTTTT